Below, one T cell receptor beta chain is given with its context. Its specificity is unknown. Documented time point: patch test 2, 6 weeks after DPC sensitization. Treatment given: therapeutic diphenylcyclopropenone sensitization with weekly scalp DPC. This record comes from a study of human T cells and chemical hapten exposure. One entry per CDR3 protein, called by TCRdb with MiXCR from the RACE reads. The sample holds about 380,000 distinct CDR3 sequences; nearly 6.5% are singletons and the top ten take about 5%. The CDR3 consists of 13 residues. Per germline, CDR1 SGHTA and CDR2 FQGNSA. V was pared by 1 base and J by 4 bases, with 7 bases between. Study-wide results and limits: Expanded TCRs clustered into significantly more large CDR3 similarity groups than controls, the analysis revealed. Patch test score was positively correlated with the counts of TCRs that had expanded at PT1.

The chain carries TRBV7-2 and TRBJ1-1; no clear D gene. The receptor was derived from a woman under 30 with alopecia areata. Some clones in this sample may be carry-over from other donors' samples. The material sequenced was whole blood, taken in connection with sensitization to the hapten diphenylcyclopropenone (DPC). The CDR3 sequence: CASSLERVTEAFF. In DNA, the CDR3 is TGTGCCAGCAGCTTAGAACGGGTCACTGAAGCTTTCTTT.